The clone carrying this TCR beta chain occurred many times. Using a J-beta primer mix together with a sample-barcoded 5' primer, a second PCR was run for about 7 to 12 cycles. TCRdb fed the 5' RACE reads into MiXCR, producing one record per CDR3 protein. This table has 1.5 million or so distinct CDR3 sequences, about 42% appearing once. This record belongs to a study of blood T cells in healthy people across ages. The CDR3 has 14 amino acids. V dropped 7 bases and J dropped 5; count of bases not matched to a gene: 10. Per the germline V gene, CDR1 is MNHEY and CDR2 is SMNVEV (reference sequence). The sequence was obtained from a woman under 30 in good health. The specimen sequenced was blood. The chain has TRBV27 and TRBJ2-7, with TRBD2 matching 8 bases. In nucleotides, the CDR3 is TGTGCCAGCACGGCGGGAGGCCTTATGAACGAGCAGTACTTC. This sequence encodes CASTAGGLMNEQYF.